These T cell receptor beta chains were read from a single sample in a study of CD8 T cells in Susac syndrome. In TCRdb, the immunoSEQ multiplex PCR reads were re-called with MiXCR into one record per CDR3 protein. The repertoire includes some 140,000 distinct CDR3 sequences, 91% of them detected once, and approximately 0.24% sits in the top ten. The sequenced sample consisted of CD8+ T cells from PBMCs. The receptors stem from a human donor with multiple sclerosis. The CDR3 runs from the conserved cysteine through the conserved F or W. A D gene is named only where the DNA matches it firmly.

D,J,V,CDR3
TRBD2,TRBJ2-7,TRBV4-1,CASSQQGLAGGNYEQYF
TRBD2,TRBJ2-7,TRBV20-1,CSARDRAGLYEQYF
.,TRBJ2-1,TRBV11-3,CASSYETVGYNEQFF
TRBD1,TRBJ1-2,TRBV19,CASSSGWGQGNYGYTF
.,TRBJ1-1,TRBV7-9,CASSLGPIGAEAFF
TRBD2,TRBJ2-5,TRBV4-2,CASSQAPGLVNQETQYF
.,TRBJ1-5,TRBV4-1,CASSQVSPGAWPQHF
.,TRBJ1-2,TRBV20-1,CSALGGLVNGYTF
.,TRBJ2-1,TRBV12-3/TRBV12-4,CASSLGLDYNEQFF
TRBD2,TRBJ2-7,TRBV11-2,CASSSTGTSGEPYEQYF
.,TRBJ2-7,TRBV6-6,CASSYSIHGEDEQYF
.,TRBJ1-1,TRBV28,CASMGGLNTEAFF
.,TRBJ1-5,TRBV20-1,CSARESELHF
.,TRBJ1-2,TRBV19,CASSDRLNYGYTF
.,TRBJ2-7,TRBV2,CASSQTVSSYEQYF
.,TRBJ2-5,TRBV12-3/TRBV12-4,CASTLGRLQETQYF
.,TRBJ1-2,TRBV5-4,CASGPDRNYGYTF
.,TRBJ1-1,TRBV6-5,CASIDRLNTEAFF
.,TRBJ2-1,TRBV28,CASRSLGAGQGSNEQFF
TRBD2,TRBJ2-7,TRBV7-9,CASTSFGLAGAYEQYF
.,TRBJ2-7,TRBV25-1,CASSGAGLQYF
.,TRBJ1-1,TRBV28,CASSQAPGEAFF
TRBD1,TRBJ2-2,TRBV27,CASKYQGAWPGELFF
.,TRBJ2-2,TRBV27,CASSSRGNGELFF
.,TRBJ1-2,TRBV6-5,CASSYALGADYGYTF
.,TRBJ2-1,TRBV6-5,CATFTGPRPYNEQFF
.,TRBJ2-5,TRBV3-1,CASSRLSGEETQYF
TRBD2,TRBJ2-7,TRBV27,CASANLAGYEQYF
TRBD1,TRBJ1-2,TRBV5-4,CASSLVWTGDGYTF
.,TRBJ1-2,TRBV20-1,CSATQIPNYGYTF
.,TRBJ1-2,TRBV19,CASSQSPHWPGYGYTF
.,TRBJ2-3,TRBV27,CASSLGRDTQYF
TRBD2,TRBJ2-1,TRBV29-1,CSVEDGTSGSSRWDEQFF
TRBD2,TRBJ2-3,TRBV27,CASSLWGGRTADTQYF